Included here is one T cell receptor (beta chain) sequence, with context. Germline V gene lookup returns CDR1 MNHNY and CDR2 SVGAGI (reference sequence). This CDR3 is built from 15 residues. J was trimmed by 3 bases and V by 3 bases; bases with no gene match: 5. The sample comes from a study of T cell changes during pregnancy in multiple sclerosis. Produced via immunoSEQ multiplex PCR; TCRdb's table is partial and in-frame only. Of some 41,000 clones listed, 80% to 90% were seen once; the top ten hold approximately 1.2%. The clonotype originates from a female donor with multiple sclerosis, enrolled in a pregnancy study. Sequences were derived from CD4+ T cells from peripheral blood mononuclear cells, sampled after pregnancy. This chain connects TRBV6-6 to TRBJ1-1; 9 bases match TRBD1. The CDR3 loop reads CASSYNRDRDTEAFF. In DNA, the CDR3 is TGTGCCAGCAGTTATAACCGGGACAGGGACACTGAAGCTTTCTTT.